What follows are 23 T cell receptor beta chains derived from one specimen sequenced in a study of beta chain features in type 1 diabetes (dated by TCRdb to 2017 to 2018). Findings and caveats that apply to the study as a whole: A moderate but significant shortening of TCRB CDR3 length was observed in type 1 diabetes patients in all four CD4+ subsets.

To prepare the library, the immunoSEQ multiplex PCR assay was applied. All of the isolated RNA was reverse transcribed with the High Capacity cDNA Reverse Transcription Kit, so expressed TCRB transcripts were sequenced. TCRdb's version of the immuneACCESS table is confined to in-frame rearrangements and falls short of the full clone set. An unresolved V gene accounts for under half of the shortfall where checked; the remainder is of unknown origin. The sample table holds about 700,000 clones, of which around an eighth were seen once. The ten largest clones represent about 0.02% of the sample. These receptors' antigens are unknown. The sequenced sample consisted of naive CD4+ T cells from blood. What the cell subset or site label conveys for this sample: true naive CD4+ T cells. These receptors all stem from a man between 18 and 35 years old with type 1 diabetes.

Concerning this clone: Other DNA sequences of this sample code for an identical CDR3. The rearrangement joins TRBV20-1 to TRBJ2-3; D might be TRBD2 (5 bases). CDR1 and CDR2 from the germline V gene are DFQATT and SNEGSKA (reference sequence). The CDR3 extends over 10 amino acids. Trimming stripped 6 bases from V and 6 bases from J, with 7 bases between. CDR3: CSASGDTQYF. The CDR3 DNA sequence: TGCAGTGCGTCGGGGGATACGCAGTATTTT.

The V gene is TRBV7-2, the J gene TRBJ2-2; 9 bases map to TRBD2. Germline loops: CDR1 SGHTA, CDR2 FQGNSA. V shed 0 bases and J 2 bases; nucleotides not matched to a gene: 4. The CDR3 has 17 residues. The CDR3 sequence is CASSLASGGSNTGELFF. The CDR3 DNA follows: TGTGCCAGCAGCTTAGCGAGCGGGGGGTCTAACACCGGGGAGCTGTTTTTT.

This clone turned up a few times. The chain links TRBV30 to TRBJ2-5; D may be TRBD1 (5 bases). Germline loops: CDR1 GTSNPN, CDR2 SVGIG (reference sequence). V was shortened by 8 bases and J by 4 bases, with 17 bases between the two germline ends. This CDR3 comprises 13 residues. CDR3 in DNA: TGTGCCCTAGGGGTAGGGGTTACAGAGACCCAGTACTTC. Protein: CALGVGVTETQYF.

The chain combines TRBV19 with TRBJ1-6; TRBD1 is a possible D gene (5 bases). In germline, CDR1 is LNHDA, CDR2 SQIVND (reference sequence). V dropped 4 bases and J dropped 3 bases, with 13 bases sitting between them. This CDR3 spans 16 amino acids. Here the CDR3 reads CASSTRDRLYNSPLHF. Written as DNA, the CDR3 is TGTGCCAGTAGTACGAGGGACCGACTCTATAATTCACCCCTCCACTTT. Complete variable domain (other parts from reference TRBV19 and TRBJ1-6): DGGITQSPKYLFRKEGQNVTLSCEQNLNHDAMYWYRQDPGQGLRLIYYSQIVNDFQKGDIAEGYSVSREKKESFPLTVTSAQKNPTAFYLCASSTRDRLYNSPLHFGNGTRLTVT.

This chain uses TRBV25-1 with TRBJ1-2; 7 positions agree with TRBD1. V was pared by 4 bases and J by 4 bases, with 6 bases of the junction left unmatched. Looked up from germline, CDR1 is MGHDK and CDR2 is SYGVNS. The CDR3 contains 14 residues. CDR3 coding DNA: TGTGCCAGCAGTGCCGCACAGGGGAGCTATGGCTACACCTTC. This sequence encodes CASSAAQGSYGYTF.

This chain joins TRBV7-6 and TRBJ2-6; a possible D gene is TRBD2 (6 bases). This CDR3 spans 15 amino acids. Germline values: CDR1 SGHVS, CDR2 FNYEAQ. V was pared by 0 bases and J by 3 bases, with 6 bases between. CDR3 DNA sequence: TGTGCCAGCAGCTTAGCCGGGAGTGGGGCCAACGTCCTGACTTTC. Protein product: CASSLAGSGANVLTF.

The CDR3: CASSVAGGQQETQYF. DNA for the CDR3: TGTGCCAGCAGCGTAGCGGGGGGGCAACAAGAGACCCAGTACTTC. The rearrangement uses TRBV9 and TRBJ2-5; 8 bases line up with TRBD2. Germline trimming cut 0 bases from V and 2 bases from J; bases unmatched to any gene: 3. Germline V CDR1 and CDR2: SGDLS, YYNGEE. The CDR3 loop spans 15 amino acids. Filled out from reference TRBV9 and TRBJ2-5, the complete variable domain reads DSGVTQTPKHLITATGQRVTLRCSPRSGDLSVYWYQQSLDQGLQFLIQYYNGEERAKGNILERFSAQQFPDLHSELNLSSLELGDSALYFCASSVAGGQQETQYFGPGTRLLVL.

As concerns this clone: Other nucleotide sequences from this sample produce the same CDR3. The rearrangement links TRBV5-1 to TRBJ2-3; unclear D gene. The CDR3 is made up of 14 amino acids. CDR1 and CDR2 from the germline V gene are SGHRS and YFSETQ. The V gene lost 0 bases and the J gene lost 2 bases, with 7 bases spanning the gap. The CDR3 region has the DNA TGCGCCAGCAGCTTGGGGCAGGACACAGATACGCAGTATTTT. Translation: CASSLGQDTDTQYF.

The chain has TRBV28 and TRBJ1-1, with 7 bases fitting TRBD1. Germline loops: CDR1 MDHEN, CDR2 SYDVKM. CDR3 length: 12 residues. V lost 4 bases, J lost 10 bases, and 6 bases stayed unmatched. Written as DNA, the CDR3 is TGTGCCAGCAGTTCGACAGGGCTTAGAGCTTTCTTT. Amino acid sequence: CASSSTGLRAFF. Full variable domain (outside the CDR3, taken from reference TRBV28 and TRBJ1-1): DVKVTQSSRYLVKRTGEKVFLECVQDMDHENMFWYRQDPGLGLRLIYFSYDVKMKEKGDIPEGYSVSREKKERFSLILESASTNQTSMYLCASSSTGLRAFFGQGTRLTVV.

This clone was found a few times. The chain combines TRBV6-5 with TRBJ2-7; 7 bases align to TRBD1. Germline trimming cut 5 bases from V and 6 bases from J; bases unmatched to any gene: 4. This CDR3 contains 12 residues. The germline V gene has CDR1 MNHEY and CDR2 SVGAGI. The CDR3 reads CASSTRQGEQYF. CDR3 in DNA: TGTGCCAGCAGTACCCGACAGGGCGAGCAGTACTTC.

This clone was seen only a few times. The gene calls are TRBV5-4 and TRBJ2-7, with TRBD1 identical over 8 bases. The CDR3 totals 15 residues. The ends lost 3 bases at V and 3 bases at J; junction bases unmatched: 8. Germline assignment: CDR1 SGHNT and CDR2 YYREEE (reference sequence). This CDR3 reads CASSSRTGTGYEQYF. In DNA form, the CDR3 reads TGTGCCAGCAGCTCTAGAACCGGGACAGGCTACGAGCAGTACTTC.

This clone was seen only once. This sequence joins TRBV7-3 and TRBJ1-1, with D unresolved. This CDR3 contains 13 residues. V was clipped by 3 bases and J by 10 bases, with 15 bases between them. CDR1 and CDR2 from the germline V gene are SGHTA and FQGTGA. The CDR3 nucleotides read TGTGCCAGCAGCTTTGGCACCCGAATGGGAGCTTTCTTT. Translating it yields CASSFGTRMGAFF.

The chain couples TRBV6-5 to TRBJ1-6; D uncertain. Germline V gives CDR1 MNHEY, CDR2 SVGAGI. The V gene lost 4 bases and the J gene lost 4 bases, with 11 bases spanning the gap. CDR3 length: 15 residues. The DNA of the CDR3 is TGTGCCAGCAGTTTGGACGGACCTTATAATTCACCCCTCCACTTT. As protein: CASSLDGPYNSPLHF.

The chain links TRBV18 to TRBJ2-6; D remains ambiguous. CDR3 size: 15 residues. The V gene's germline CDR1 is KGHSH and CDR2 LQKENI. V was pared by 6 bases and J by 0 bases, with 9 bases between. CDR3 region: CASSRAASGANVLTF. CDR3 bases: TGTGCCAGCTCCCGGGCAGCCTCTGGGGCCAACGTCCTGACTTTC. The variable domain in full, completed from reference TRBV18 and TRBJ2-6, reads NAGVMQNPRHLVRRRGQEARLRCSPMKGHSHVYWYRQLPEEGLKFMVYLQKENIIDESGMPKERFSAEFPKEGPSILRIQQVVRGDSAAYFCASSRAASGANVLTFGAGSRLTVL.

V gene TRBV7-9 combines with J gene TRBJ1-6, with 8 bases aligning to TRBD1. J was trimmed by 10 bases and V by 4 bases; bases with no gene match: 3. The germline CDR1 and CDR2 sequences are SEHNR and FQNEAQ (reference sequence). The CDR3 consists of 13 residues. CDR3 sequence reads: CASSSDRASPLHF. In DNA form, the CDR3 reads TGTGCCAGCAGCTCGGACAGGGCCTCACCCCTCCACTTT.

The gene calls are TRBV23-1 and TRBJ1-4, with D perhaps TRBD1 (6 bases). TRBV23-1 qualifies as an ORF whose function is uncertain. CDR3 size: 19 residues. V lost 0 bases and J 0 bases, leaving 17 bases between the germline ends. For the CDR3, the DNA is TGCGCCAGCAGTCAATCGCCCGGGACACCGCTACCAACTAATGAAAAACTGTTTTTT. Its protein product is CASSQSPGTPLPTNEKLFF.

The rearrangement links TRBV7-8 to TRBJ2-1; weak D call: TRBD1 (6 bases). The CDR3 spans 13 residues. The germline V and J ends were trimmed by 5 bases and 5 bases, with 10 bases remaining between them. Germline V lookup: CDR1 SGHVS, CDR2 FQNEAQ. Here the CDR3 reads CASSQDRNNEQFF. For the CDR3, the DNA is TGTGCCAGCAGCCAGGACAGAAACAATGAGCAGTTCTTC.

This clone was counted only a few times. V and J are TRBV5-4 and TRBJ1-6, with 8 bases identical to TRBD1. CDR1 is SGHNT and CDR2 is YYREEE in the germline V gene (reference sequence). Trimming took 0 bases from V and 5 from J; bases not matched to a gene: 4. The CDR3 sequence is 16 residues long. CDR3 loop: CASSLAGTGNNSPLHF. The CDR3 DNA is TGTGCCAGCAGCTTGGCAGGGACAGGCAATAATTCACCCCTCCACTTT.

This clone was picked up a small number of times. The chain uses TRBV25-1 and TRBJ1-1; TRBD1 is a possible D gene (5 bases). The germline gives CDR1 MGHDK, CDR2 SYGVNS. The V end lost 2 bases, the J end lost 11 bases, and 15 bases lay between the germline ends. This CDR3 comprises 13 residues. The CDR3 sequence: CASSERVDSIAFF. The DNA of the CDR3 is TGTGCCAGCAGTGAACGAGTCGACAGTATCGCTTTCTTT.

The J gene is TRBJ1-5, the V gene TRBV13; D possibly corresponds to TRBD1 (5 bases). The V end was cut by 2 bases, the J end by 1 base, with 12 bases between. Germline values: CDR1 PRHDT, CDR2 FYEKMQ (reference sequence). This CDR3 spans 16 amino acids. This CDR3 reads CASSLNGGASNQPQHF. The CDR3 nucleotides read TGTGCCAGCAGCTTAAATGGGGGAGCGAGCAATCAGCCCCAGCATTTT.

Written as DNA, the CDR3 is TGCGCCAGCACCGCTCTCGACACAGATACGCAGTATTTT. Translation gives CASTALDTDTQYF. This rearrangement joins TRBV5-1 to TRBJ2-3; D unclear. The V and J ends lost 6 bases and 2 bases respectively, with 10 bases between them. CDR1 is SGHRS and CDR2 is YFSETQ in the germline V gene. This CDR3 is built from 13 residues.

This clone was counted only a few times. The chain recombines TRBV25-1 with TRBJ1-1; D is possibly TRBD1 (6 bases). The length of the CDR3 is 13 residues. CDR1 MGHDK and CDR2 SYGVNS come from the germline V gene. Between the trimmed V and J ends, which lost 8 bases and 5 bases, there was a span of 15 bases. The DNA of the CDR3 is TGTGCCAGCGCCGCGGCAGGGGTGACTGAAGCTTTCTTT. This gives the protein CASAAAGVTEAFF.

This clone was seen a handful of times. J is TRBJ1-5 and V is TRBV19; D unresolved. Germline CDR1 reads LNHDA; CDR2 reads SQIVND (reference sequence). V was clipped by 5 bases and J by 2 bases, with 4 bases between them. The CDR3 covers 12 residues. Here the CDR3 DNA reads TGTGCCAGTAGTTTTGGCAATCAGCCCCAGCATTTT. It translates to CASSFGNQPQHF.